This T cell receptor beta chain derives from a study of T cells in Graves' hyperthyroidism and ophthalmopathy. General study results and limits: Most clonotypes that expanded in the thyroid above 0.001 also showed up in blood.

Graves' hyperthyroidism was deemed stable absent ophthalmopathy progression within 18 months. Patients aged 18 to 65 had newly diagnosed hyperthyroidism of under 2 months' duration. Using around 10 ml of fresh peripheral blood, PBMCs were prepared. This clonotype was counted ten times or more. Its target is not known. Researchers amplified the TCR beta CDR3 regions from RNA transcripts. RT-PCR in the first round (using the HTBI primer set) targeted the TCR CDR3. MiXCR was run by TCRdb on the multiplex PCR reads, yielding one entry per CDR3 protein. The table records approximately 740,000 distinct CDR3 sequences, about 15% of them present only once. V shed 1 base and J shed 6 bases, with 7 bases lying between them. This CDR3 has 12 amino acids. Germline CDR1 and CDR2: SGHAT and FQNNGV.

V and J are TRBV11-2 and TRBJ2-7; no reliable D call. This TCR derives from a woman in her late teens or twenties with Graves' hyperthyroidism. Sequencing was performed on blood. CDR3 sequence reads: CASSLGVSEQYF. In nucleotides, the CDR3 is TGTGCCAGCAGCTTAGGAGTCTCCGAGCAGTACTTC.